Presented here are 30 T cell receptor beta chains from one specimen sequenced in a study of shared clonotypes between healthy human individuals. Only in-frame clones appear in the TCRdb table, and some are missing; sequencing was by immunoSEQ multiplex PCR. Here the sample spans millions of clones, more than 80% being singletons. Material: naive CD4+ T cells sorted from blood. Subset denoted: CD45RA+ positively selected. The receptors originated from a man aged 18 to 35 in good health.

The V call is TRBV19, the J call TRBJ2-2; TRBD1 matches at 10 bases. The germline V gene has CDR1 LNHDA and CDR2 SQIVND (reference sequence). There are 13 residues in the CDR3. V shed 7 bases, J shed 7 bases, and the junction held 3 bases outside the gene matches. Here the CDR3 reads CASTDRGRGELFF. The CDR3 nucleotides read TGTGCCAGTACCGACAGGGGGCGCGGGGAGCTGTTTTTT.

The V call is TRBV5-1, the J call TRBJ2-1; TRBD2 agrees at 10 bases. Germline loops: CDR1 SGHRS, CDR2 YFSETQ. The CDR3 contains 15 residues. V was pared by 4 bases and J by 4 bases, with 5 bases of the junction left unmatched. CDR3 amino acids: CASSTWTSGYNEQFF. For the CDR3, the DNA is TGCGCCAGCAGCACCTGGACTAGCGGTTACAATGAGCAGTTCTTC.

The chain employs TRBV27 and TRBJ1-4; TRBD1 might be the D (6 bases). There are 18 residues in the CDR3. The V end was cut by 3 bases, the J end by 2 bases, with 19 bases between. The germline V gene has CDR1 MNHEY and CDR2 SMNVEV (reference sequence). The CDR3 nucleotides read TGTGCCAGCAGTTTGTTTGGGGACATATTGTCGACTAATGAAAAACTGTTTTTT. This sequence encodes CASSLFGDILSTNEKLFF.

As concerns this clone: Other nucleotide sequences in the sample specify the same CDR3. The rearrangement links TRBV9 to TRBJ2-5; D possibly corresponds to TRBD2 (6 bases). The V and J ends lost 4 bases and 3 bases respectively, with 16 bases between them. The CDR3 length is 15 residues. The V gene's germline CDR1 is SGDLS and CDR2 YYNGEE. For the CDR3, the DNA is TGTGCCAGCAGCTTAAGAGGAGGGAGCGAAGAGACCCAGTACTTC. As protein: CASSLRGGSEETQYF.

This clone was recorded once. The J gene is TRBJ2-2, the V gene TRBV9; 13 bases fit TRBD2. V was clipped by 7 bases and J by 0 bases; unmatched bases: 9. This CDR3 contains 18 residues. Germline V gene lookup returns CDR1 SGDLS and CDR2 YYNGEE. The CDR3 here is CASHRGLAGAPNTGELFF. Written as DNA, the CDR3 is TGTGCCAGCCATCGTGGACTAGCGGGGGCCCCGAACACCGGGGAGCTGTTTTTT.

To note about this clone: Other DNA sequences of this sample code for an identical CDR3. The CDR3 DNA follows: TGCGCCAGCAGCCCCGGCACAGGGTACAATGAGCAGTTCTTC. Residues: CASSPGTGYNEQFF. This sequence joins TRBV5-1 and TRBJ2-1, with a tentative D call TRBD1 (6 bases). V was trimmed by 4 bases and J by 4 bases, leaving 12 bases between them. Germline assignment: CDR1 SGHRS and CDR2 YFSETQ. CDR3 length: 14 amino acids.

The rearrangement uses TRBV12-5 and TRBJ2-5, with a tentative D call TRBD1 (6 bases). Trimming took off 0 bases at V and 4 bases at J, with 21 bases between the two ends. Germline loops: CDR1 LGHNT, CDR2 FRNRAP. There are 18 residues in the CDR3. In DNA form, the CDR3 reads TGTGCTAGTGGTTTGGTATACTTGGGGACAAATACACGAGAGACCCAGTACTTC. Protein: CASGLVYLGTNTRETQYF. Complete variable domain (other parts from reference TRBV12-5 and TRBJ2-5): DARVTQTPRHKVTEMGQEVTMRCQPILGHNTVFWYRQTMMQGLELLAYFRNRAPLDDSGMPKDRFSAEMPDATLATLKIQPSEPRDSAVYFCASGLVYLGTNTRETQYFGPGTRLLVL.

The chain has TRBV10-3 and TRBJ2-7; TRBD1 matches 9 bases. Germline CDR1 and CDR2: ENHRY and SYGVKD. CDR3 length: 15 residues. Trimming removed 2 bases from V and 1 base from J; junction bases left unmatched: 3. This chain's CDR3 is CAISEAGTGSYEQYF. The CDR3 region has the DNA TGTGCCATCAGTGAGGCCGGGACAGGGTCCTACGAGCAGTACTTC.

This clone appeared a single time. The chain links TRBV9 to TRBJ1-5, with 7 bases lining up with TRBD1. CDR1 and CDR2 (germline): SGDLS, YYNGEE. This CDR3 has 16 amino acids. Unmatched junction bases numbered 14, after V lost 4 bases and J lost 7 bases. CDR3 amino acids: CASSPGGTVATQPQHF. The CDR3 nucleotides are TGTGCCAGCAGCCCAGGGGGGACAGTGGCTACACAGCCCCAGCATTTT.

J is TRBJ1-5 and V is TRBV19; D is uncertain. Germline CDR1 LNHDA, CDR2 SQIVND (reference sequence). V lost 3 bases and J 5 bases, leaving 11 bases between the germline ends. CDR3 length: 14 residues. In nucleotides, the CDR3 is TGTGCCAGTAGTATGAGGGAAGCTTATCAGCCCCAGCATTTT. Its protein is CASSMREAYQPQHF.

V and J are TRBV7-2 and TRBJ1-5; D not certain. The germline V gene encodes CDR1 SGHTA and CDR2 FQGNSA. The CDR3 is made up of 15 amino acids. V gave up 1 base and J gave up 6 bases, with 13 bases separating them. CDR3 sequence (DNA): TGTGCCAGCAGCTTAGACGGCCAGACCTTTCAGCCCCAGCATTTT. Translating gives CASSLDGQTFQPQHF.

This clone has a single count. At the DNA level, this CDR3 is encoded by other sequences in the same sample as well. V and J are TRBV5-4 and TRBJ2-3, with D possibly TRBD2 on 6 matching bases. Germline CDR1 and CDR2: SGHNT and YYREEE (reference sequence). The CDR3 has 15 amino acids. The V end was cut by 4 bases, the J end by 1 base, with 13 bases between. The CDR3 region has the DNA TGTGCCAGCAGCCTAACCGGGGGAGGCACAGATACGCAGTATTTT. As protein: CASSLTGGGTDTQYF.

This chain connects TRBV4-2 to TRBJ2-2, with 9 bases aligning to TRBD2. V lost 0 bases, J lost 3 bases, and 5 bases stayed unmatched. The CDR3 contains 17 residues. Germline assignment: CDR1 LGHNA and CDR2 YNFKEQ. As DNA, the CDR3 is TGTGCCAGCAGCCAAGATGAGCGGGGGGTCCACACCGGGGAGCTGTTTTTT. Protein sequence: CASSQDERGVHTGELFF.

CDR3 sequence reads: CASSRGSGINEKLFF. The CDR3 nucleotides are TGTGCCAGCAGTAGGGGGTCAGGGATTAATGAAAAACTGTTTTTT. The chain links TRBV6-6 to TRBJ1-4; D perhaps matches TRBD1 (6 bases). The CDR3 sequence is 15 residues long. The germline V gene encodes CDR1 MNHNY and CDR2 SVGAGI (reference sequence). V dropped 5 bases and J dropped 4 bases, with 14 bases sitting between them.

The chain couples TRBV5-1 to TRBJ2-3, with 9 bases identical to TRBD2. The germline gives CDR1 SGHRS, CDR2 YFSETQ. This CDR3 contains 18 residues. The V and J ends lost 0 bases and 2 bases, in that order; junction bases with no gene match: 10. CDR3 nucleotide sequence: TGCGCCAGCAGCTTGGACTGGCGGGAGGGTTCCTCCACAGATACGCAGTATTTT. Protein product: CASSLDWREGSSTDTQYF.

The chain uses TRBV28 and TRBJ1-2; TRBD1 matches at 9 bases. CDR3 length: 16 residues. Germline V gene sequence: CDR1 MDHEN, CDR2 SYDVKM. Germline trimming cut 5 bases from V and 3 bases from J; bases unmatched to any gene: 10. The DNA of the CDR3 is TGTGCCAGCAGTGCCCCACCGGGACAGGGAGACTATGGCTACACCTTC. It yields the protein CASSAPPGQGDYGYTF.

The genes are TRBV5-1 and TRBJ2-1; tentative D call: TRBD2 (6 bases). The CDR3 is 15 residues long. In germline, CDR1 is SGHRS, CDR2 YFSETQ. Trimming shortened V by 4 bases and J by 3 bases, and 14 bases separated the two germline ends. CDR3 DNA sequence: TGCGCCAGCAGCCTGTCGGAGGGAGGCTACAATGAGCAGTTCTTC. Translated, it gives CASSLSEGGYNEQFF.

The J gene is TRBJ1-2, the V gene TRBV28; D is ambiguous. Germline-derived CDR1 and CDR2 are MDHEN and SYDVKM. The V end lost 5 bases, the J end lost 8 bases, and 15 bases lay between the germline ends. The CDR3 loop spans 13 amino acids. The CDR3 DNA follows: TGTGCCAGCAGTACCACAGATGGGTTAGGCTACACCTTC. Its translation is CASSTTDGLGYTF.

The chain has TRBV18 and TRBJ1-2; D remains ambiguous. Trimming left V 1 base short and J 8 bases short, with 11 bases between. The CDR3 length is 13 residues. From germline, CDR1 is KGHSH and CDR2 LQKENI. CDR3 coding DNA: TGTGCCAGCTCACCACTCGGCGAAGAGGGCTACACCTTC. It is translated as CASSPLGEEGYTF. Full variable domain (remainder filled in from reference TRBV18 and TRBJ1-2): NAGVMQNPRHLVRRRGQEARLRCSPMKGHSHVYWYRQLPEEGLKFMVYLQKENIIDESGMPKERFSAEFPKEGPSILRIQQVVRGDSAAYFCASSPLGEEGYTFGSGTRLTVV.

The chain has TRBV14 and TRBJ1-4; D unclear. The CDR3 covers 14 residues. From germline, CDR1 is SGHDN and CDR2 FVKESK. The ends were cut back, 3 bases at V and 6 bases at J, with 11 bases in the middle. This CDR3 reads CASSHGPEDEKLFF. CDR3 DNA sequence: TGTGCCAGCAGCCACGGGCCAGAGGATGAAAAACTGTTTTTT.

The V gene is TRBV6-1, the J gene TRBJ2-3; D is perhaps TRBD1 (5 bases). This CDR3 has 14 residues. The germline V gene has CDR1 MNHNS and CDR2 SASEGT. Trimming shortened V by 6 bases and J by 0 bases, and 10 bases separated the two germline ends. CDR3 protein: CASSPAGSTDTQYF. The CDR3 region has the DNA TGTGCCAGCAGCCCCGCAGGGAGCACAGATACGCAGTATTTT.

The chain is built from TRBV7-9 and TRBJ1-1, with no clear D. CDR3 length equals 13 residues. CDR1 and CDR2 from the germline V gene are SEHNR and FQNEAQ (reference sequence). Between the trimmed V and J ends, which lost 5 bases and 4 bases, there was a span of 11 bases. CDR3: CASSPTLGTEAFF. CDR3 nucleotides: TGTGCCAGCAGCCCGACATTAGGCACTGAAGCTTTCTTT.

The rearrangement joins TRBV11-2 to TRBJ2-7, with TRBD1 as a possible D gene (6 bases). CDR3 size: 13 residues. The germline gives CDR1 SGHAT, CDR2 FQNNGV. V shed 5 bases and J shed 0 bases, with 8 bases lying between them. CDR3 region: CASSLRGSYEQYF. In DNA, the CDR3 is TGTGCCAGCAGCCTCAGGGGCTCCTACGAGCAGTACTTC.

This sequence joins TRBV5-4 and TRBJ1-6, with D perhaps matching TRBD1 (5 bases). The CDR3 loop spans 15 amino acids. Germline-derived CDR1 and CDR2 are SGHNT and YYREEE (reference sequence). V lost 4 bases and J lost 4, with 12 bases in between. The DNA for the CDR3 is TGTGCCAGCAGCGCACAGGCGACTTATAATTCACCCCTCCACTTT. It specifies CASSAQATYNSPLHF.

This chain's CDR3 is CASSGGGAGGYNEQFF. For the CDR3, the DNA is TGTGCCAGCAGCGGGGGGGGAGCGGGCGGATACAATGAGCAGTTCTTC. This chain links TRBV7-8 with TRBJ2-1; the match to TRBD2 covers 7 bases. Germline V gene data show CDR1 as SGHVS and CDR2 as FQNEAQ. V was clipped by 5 bases and J by 4 bases; unmatched bases: 11. The CDR3 extends over 16 amino acids.

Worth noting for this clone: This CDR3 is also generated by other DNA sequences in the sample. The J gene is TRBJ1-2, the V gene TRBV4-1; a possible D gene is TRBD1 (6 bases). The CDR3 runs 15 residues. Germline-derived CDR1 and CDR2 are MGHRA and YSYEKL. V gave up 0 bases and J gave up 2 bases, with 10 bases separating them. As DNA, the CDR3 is TGCGCCAGCAGCCAAGAGGGTGGGACAAACTATGGCTACACCTTC. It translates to CASSQEGGTNYGYTF.

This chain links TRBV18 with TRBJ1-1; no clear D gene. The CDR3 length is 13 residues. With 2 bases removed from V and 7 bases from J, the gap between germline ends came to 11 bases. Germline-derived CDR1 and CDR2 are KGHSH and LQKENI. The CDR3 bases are TGTGCCAGCTCACCAAACAGCCAGGTTGAAGCTTTCTTT. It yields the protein CASSPNSQVEAFF.

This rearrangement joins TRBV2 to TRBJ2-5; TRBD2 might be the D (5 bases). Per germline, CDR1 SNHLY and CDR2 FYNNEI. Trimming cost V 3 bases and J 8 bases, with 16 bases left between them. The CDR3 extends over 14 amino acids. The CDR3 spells CASSESVTRGTQYF. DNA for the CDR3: TGTGCCAGCAGTGAGAGTGTCACCCGGGGAACCCAGTACTTC.

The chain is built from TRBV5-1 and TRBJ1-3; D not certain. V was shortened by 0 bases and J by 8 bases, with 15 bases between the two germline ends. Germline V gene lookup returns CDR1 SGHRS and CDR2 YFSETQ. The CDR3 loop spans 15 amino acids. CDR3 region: CASSLEGHPGDTIYF. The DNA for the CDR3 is TGCGCCAGCAGCTTGGAGGGTCATCCCGGTGACACCATATATTTT.

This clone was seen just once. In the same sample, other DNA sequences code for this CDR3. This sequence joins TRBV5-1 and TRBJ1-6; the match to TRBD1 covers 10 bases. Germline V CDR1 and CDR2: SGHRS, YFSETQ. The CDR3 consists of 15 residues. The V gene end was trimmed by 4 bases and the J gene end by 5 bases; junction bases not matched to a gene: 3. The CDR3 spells CASSHGTGDNSPLHF. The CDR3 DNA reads TGCGCCAGCAGCCATGGGACAGGGGATAATTCACCCCTCCACTTT.